Described below is a single T cell receptor beta chain sequence and its context. Its antigen is unidentified. TCRdb ran MiXCR on the 5' RACE reads and lists one entry per CDR3 protein. The table includes more than 400,000 distinct CDR3 sequences, roughly 20% detected once. The sample originates from a study of T-cell memory formation after mild COVID-19. Study-wide results and limits: Mainly CM and EM harbored the contracting CD4+ clones; mainly EMRA harbored the CD8+ ones. CD4/CD8 balance held among clones contracting day 15 to 85, and later expanders leaned CD4+. The appearance of some responding clones in pre-infection memory suggested that cross-reactive memory joined.

Germline V gene data show CDR1 as SGHRS and CDR2 as YFSETQ. The CDR3 covers 14 residues. Trimming took 4 bases from V and 5 from J, leaving 13 bases between them. The V call is TRBV5-1, the J call TRBJ2-1; D unclear. This clonotype originated in an adult woman who had mild COVID-19 (a few samples of this study predate the infection). Cell type and time point are not known. Source material: PBMCs or a T cell subset sorted from them (not recorded which). The CDR3 nucleotides are TGCGCCAGCAGCGGCTACGACGGAGACAATGAGCAGTTCTTC. The encoded protein is CASSGYDGDNEQFF.